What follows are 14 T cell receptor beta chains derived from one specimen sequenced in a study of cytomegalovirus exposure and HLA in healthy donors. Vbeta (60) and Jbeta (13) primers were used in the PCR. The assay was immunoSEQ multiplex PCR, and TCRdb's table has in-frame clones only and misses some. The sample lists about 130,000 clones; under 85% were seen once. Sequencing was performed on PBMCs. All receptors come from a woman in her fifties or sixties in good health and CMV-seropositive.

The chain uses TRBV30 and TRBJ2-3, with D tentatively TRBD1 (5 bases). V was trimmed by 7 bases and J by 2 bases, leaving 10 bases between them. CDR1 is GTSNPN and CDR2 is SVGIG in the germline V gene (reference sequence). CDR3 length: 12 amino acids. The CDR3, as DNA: TGTGCCTTTGACAGAGACACAGATACGCAGTATTTT. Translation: CAFDRDTDTQYF. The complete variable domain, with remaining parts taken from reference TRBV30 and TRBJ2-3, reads SQTIHQWPATLVQPVGSPLSLECTVEGTSNPNLYWYRQAAGRGLQLLFYSVGIGQISSEVPQNLSASRPQDRQFILSSKKLLLSDSGFYLCAFDRDTDTQYFGPGTRLTVL.

The CDR3 protein is CASSPPIAGQETYEQYF. In DNA form, the CDR3 reads TGTGCCAGCTCACCACCGATCGCGGGACAGGAGACCTACGAGCAGTACTTC. The chain recombines TRBV18 with TRBJ2-7; 8 bases are a match to TRBD1. J gave up 2 bases and V 0 bases, and 9 bases lay outside the gene matches. The CDR3 consists of 17 residues. Looked up from germline, CDR1 is KGHSH and CDR2 is LQKENI.

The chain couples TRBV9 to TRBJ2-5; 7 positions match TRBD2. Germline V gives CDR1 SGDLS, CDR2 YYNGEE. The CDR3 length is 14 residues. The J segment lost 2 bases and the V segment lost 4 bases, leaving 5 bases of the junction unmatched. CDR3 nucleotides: TGTGCCAGCAGCATTGGGACTACTCAAGAGACCCAGTACTTC. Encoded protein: CASSIGTTQETQYF.

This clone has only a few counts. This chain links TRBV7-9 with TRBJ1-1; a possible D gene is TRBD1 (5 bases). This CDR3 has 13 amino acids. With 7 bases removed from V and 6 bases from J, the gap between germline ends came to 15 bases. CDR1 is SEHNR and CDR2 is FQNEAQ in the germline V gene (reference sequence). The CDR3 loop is CASTVQAGAEAFF. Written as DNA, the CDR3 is TGTGCCAGCACCGTACAGGCGGGGGCTGAAGCTTTCTTT.

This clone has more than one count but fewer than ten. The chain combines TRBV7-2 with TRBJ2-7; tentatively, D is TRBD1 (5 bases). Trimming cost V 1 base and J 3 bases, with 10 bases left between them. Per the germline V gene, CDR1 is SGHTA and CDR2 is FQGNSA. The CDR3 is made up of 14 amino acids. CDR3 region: CASSLVQGSYEQYF. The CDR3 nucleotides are TGTGCCAGCAGCTTAGTTCAGGGAAGCTACGAGCAGTACTTC.

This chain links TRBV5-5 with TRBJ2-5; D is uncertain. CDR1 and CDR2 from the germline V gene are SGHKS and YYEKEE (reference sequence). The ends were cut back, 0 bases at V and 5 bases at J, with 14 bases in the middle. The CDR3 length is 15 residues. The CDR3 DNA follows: TGTGCCAGCAGCTTGGGGCAGTCCCCCTGGGAGACCCAGTACTTC. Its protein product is CASSLGQSPWETQYF.

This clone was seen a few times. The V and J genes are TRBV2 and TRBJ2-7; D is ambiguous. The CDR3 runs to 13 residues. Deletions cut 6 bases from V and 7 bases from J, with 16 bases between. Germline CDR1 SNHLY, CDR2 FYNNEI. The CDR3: CASSPPGSEEQYF. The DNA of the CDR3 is TGTGCCAGCAGCCCTCCCGGCAGCGAGGAGCAGTACTTC.

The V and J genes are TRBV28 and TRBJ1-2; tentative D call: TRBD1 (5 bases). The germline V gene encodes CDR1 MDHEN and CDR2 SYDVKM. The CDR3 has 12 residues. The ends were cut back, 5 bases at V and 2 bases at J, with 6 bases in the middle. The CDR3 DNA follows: TGTGCCAGCAGTAGACAGAACTATGGCTACACCTTC. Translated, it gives CASSRQNYGYTF.

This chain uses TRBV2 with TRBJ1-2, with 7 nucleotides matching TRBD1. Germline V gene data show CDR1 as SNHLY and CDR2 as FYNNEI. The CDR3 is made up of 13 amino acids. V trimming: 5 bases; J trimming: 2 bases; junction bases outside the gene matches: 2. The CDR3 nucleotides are TGTGCCAGCAGTAGACAGGGAAACTATGGCTACACCTTC. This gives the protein CASSRQGNYGYTF.

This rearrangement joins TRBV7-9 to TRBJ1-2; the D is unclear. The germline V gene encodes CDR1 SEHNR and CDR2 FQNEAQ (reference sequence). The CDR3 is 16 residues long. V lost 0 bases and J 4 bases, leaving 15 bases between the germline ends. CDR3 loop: CASSLAAGKLGYGYTF. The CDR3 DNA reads TGTGCCAGCAGCTTAGCCGCCGGGAAGTTGGGCTATGGCTACACCTTC.

The CDR3 region has the DNA TGTGCCAGCAGTTTATCCCCCGGGACTAGAGGAGAGACCCAGTACTTC. Translated, it gives CASSLSPGTRGETQYF. The V gene is TRBV28, the J gene TRBJ2-5; TRBD2 aligns across 8 bases. With 1 base clipped from V and 4 bases from J, the junction kept 8 bases outside the gene matches. CDR1 and CDR2 (germline): MDHEN, SYDVKM. The CDR3 totals 16 residues.

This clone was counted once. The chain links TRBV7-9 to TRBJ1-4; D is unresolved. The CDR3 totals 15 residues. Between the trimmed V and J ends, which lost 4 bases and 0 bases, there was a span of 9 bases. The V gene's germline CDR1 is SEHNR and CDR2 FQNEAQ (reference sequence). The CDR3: CASSYLTPTNEKLFF. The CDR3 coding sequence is TGTGCCAGCAGCTACTTGACACCAACTAATGAAAAACTGTTTTTT.

This chain's CDR3 is CASIGSGGKVQYF. CDR3 DNA: TGTGCCAGCATAGGTAGCGGGGGTAAAGTGCAGTACTTC. The chain couples TRBV6-6 to TRBJ2-7, with 9 bases aligning to TRBD2. The CDR3 runs to 13 residues. Per the germline V gene, CDR1 is MNHNY and CDR2 is SVGAGI (reference sequence). Trimming removed 7 bases from V and 9 bases from J; junction bases left unmatched: 10.

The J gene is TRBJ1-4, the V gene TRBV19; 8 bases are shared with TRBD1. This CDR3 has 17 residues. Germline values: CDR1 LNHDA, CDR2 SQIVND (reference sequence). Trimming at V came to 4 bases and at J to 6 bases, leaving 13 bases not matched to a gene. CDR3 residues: CASSTEYIQGGDEKLFF. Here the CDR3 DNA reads TGTGCCAGTAGTACCGAATACATACAGGGGGGCGATGAAAAACTGTTTTTT.